Following are 25 T cell receptor beta chains from one sample sequenced in a study of blood T cell repertoires in COVID-19. The data were produced by immunoSEQ multiplex PCR, yet TCRdb's version contains in-frame clones alone and is incomplete. The table has 200,000 to 250,000 clones, about 90% seen once. The sample consisted of peripheral blood. The receptors were gathered from a man aged 25 to 45 with COVID-19, enrolled during active disease.

The rearrangement joins TRBV19 to TRBJ2-5; D perhaps matches TRBD1 (6 bases). The CDR3 contains 16 residues. Germline V gene sequence: CDR1 LNHDA, CDR2 SQIVND (reference sequence). V gave up 3 bases and J gave up 3 bases, with 17 bases separating them. The CDR3 here is CASSIIYRDAEETQYF. Written as DNA, the CDR3 is TGTGCCAGTAGTATTATTTACAGGGACGCGGAAGAGACCCAGTACTTC.

The rearrangement links TRBV19 to TRBJ2-2; the D is unclear. V lost 2 bases, J lost 6 bases, and 10 bases lay in between. The CDR3 has 14 amino acids. Germline V gene data show CDR1 as LNHDA and CDR2 as SQIVND (reference sequence). The CDR3 region is CASSIISEPGELFF. DNA for the CDR3: TGTGCCAGTAGTATAATATCAGAACCCGGGGAGCTGTTTTTT.

This clone was found many times. The gene calls are TRBV3-1 (or the pseudogene TRBV3-2) and TRBJ1-1; TRBD1 agrees at 9 bases. Germline V gives CDR1 LGHDT, CDR2 YNNKEL (reference sequence). The CDR3 has 16 amino acids. After removal of 6 bases from V and 1 base from J, the junction contained 9 bases not matched to a gene. Here the CDR3 reads CASRPGTGSSNTEAFF. The CDR3, as DNA: TGTGCCAGCAGACCCGGGACAGGGAGCTCGAACACTGAAGCTTTCTTT.

This chain connects TRBV5-1 to TRBJ1-1, with D possibly being TRBD1 (5 bases). The CDR3 is 14 residues long. V dropped 4 bases and J dropped 1 base, with 11 bases sitting between them. Looked up from germline, CDR1 is SGHRS and CDR2 is YFSETQ. DNA for the CDR3: TGCGCCAGCAGCCGCACGACAGAGAACACTGAAGCTTTCTTT. Its protein product is CASSRTTENTEAFF.

A single count supports this clone. V gene TRBV5-1 combines with J gene TRBJ2-6; TRBD1 might be the D (6 bases). Trimming pared 0 bases from V and 0 bases from J, leaving 13 bases between. The CDR3 contains 18 residues. The germline CDR1 and CDR2 sequences are SGHRS and YFSETQ. CDR3 sequence: CASSLAGRGDSGANVLTF. In nucleotides, the CDR3 is TGCGCCAGCAGCTTGGCAGGCAGGGGAGACTCTGGGGCCAACGTCCTGACTTTC.

The chain couples TRBV19 to TRBJ1-4, with 8 bases lining up with TRBD1. In germline, CDR1 is LNHDA, CDR2 SQIVND (reference sequence). The J segment lost 7 bases and the V segment lost 4 bases, leaving 11 bases of the junction unmatched. This CDR3 comprises 16 residues. CDR3 nucleotides: TGTGCCAGTAGTACTAGGACAGGGCCCCTACGTGAAAAACTGTTTTTT. Translated, it gives CASSTRTGPLREKLFF.

The V and J genes are TRBV6-6 and TRBJ2-5, with 7 bases that match TRBD2. This CDR3 is 17 amino acids long. CDR1 is MNHNY and CDR2 is SVGAGI in the germline V gene (reference sequence). With 5 bases clipped from V and 0 bases from J, the junction kept 12 bases outside the gene matches. This CDR3 reads CASSPGGGEIYQETQYF. CDR3 nucleotides: TGTGCCAGCAGTCCCGGGGGAGGGGAGATTTACCAAGAGACCCAGTACTTC.

The rearrangement links TRBV5-4 to TRBJ2-1, with 12 bases fitting TRBD2. The CDR3 length is 15 residues. V dropped 4 bases and J dropped 6; count of bases not matched to a gene: 5. The germline V gene has CDR1 SGHNT and CDR2 YYREEE (reference sequence). The CDR3 sequence is CASSPGLAGSNEQFF. CDR3 nucleotide sequence: TGTGCCAGCAGCCCTGGACTAGCGGGGTCCAATGAGCAGTTCTTC.

About this clone itself: The sample has other DNA sequences that encode this CDR3 too. The V and J genes are TRBV5-1 and TRBJ1-4, with 7 bases identical to TRBD1. After removal of 4 bases from V and 7 bases from J, the junction contained 7 bases not matched to a gene. Germline lookup yields CDR1 SGHRS and CDR2 YFSETQ. The CDR3 contains 14 residues. CDR3 nucleotides: TGCGCCAGCAGCCCCCCAGGGGGAGGTGAAAAACTGTTTTTT. Residues: CASSPPGGGEKLFF.

This clone occurred a few times. The rearrangement uses TRBV19 and TRBJ2-2; 12 bases fit TRBD2. Looked up from germline, CDR1 is LNHDA and CDR2 is SQIVND (reference sequence). CDR3 length: 17 residues. The V segment lost 5 bases and the J segment 2 bases; nucleotides outside the gene matches: 6. CDR3 amino acids: CASSSTSGGTNTGELFF. In DNA form, the CDR3 reads TGTGCCAGTAGTTCAACTAGCGGGGGGACCAACACCGGGGAGCTGTTTTTT.

This clone turned up a few times. This chain links TRBV6-5 with TRBJ1-1; 10 nucleotides line up with TRBD1. V was clipped by 9 bases and J by 11 bases; unmatched bases: 12. The V gene's germline CDR1 is MNHEY and CDR2 SVGAGI. This CDR3 spans 13 amino acids. CDR3 residues: CASETGGASEAFF. CDR3 nucleotides: TGTGCCAGTGAGACAGGGGGCGCGAGTGAGGCTTTCTTT.

V and J are TRBV21-1 and TRBJ2-3; the D segment call TRBD2 is taken from the table without a DNA check. TRBV21-1 is labeled a pseudogene. The CDR3 is 14 residues long. For the CDR3, the DNA is TGTGCCAGCAGCAAAGTGGAGACGTCAGATACGCAGTATTTT. The encoded protein is CASSKVETSDTQYF.

This sequence joins TRBV3-1 (or the pseudogene TRBV3-2) and TRBJ1-1; D not certain. V dropped 0 bases and J dropped 0 bases, with 11 bases sitting between them. The CDR3 is 16 residues long. Germline V gene sequence: CDR1 LGHDT, CDR2 YNNKEL (reference sequence). The CDR3 DNA follows: TGTGCCAGCAGCCAAGATCTGGCAGGCCTGAACACTGAAGCTTTCTTT. Amino acids: CASSQDLAGLNTEAFF.

This clone was picked up one time. The V call is TRBV6-5, the J call TRBJ1-1, with TRBD1 matching 7 bases. CDR3 length equals 15 residues. Germline values: CDR1 MNHEY, CDR2 SVGAGI. J was trimmed by 4 bases and V by 2 bases; bases with no gene match: 7. CDR3 nucleotides: TGTGCCAGCAGTTACCCCACAGGGGCGGGCACTGAAGCTTTCTTT. Translation: CASSYPTGAGTEAFF.

This clone is a singleton in its sample. This chain connects TRBV2 to TRBJ2-5; 11 bases map to TRBD2. There are 13 residues in the CDR3. Losses at the gene ends were 10 bases for V and 5 bases for J; bases not matched to a gene: 6. Germline CDR1 SNHLY, CDR2 FYNNEI. For the CDR3, the DNA is TGTGCCACCCATCGGACTAGCGGGGAGACCCAGTACTTC. Translating gives CATHRTSGETQYF. The full variable domain, completed using reference TRBV2 and TRBJ2-5, is EPEVTQTPSHQVTQMGQEVILRCVPISNHLYFYWYRQILGQKVEFLVSFYNNEISEKSEIFDDQFSVERPDGSNFTLKIRSTKLEDSAMYFCATHRTSGETQYFGPGTRLLVL.

This chain links TRBV9 with TRBJ2-1; TRBD1 matches at 7 bases. Germline CDR1 and CDR2: SGDLS and YYNGEE. Trimming removed 4 bases from V and 7 bases from J; junction bases left unmatched: 11. CDR3 length: 15 amino acids. The CDR3 spells CASSTHRGSRNEQFF. Written as DNA, the CDR3 is TGTGCCAGCAGCACCCACAGGGGAAGCAGGAATGAGCAGTTCTTC.

The chain is built from TRBV7-2 and TRBJ2-3, with D maybe TRBD2 (5 bases). CDR3 length equals 16 residues. Trimming removed 1 base at V and 8 bases at J, with 19 bases between. Germline CDR1 reads SGHTA; CDR2 reads FQGNSA. The DNA for the CDR3 is TGTGCCAGCAGCTTAGGACGAGCGGAGATCCCCCGTACGCAGTATTTT. It yields the protein CASSLGRAEIPRTQYF.

As concerns this clone: The sample holds other DNA sequences that translate to the same CDR3. The V and J genes are TRBV19 and TRBJ1-1; no reliable D call. V was clipped by 5 bases and J by 0 bases, with 4 bases between them. CDR3 length equals 12 residues. CDR1 LNHDA and CDR2 SQIVND come from the germline V gene (reference sequence). The CDR3 spells CASSLMNTEAFF. The CDR3 DNA is TGTGCCAGTAGTTTAATGAACACTGAAGCTTTCTTT.

The chain uses TRBV21-1 and TRBJ1-1; TRBD1 is taken as the D call from the table, unchecked against the DNA. TRBV21-1 is classified as a pseudogene. This CDR3 has 20 amino acids. CDR3 sequence (DNA): TGTGCCAGCAGCAAAGAGACGTGTAGTAGGTGGGACAGGGTCCTCACTGAAGCTTTCTTT. This sequence encodes CASSKETCSRWDRVLTEAFF.

The chain is built from TRBV19 and TRBJ1-3; 9 nucleotides line up with TRBD1. This CDR3 is 15 amino acids long. Germline lookup yields CDR1 LNHDA and CDR2 SQIVND (reference sequence). The V gene end was trimmed by 5 bases and the J gene end by 4 bases; junction bases not matched to a gene: 6. This chain's CDR3 is CASSGYRGRGNTIYF. The CDR3 nucleotides are TGTGCCAGTAGTGGATACAGGGGGCGAGGAAACACCATATATTTT.

The chain has TRBV1 and TRBJ1-4; the table's D gene call, TRBD1, was not cross checked with the DNA. TRBV1 is noted as a pseudogene. This CDR3 comprises 15 residues. The CDR3 here is CTSSQGGTGDEKLFF. The CDR3 coding sequence is TGCACCAGCAGCCAAGGCGGGACAGGGGACGAAAAACTGTTTTTT.

This rearrangement joins TRBV15 to TRBJ1-1; D gene uncertain. The germline CDR1 and CDR2 sequences are LNHNV and YYDKDF (reference sequence). The CDR3 sequence is 16 residues long. With 0 bases removed from V and 5 bases from J, the gap between germline ends came to 16 bases. This CDR3 reads CATSREGFRLGTEAFF. The CDR3 DNA is TGTGCCACCAGCAGAGAAGGGTTCCGACTAGGGACTGAAGCTTTCTTT.

This clone was picked up one time. This chain joins TRBV11-2 and TRBJ2-7; D is possibly TRBD1 (5 bases). There are 14 residues in the CDR3. V was clipped by 1 base and J by 4 bases, with 11 bases between them. Germline values: CDR1 SGHAT, CDR2 FQNNGV. CDR3 DNA sequence: TGTGCCAGCAGCTTAGCAGGGTCTCGGTACGAGCAGTACTTC. Protein product: CASSLAGSRYEQYF.

The chain couples TRBV29-1 to TRBJ2-7, with D unclear. The germline CDR1 and CDR2 sequences are SQVTM and ANQGSEA. The CDR3 has 12 residues. Trimming stripped 2 bases from V and 2 bases from J, with 7 bases between. The CDR3 is CSVELGPYEQYF. The DNA for the CDR3 is TGCAGCGTTGAATTGGGCCCCTACGAGCAGTACTTC.

This clone was detected a few times. The identical CDR3 is also encoded by other nucleotide sequences in the sample. J is TRBJ1-5 and V is TRBV19, with D possibly matching TRBD1 (6 bases). Per germline, CDR1 LNHDA and CDR2 SQIVND (reference sequence). The CDR3 has 14 amino acids. V was trimmed by 4 bases and J by 2 bases, leaving 9 bases between them. The CDR3: CASSRGGGNQPQHF. In DNA form, the CDR3 reads TGTGCCAGTAGTAGGGGGGGCGGCAATCAGCCCCAGCATTTT.